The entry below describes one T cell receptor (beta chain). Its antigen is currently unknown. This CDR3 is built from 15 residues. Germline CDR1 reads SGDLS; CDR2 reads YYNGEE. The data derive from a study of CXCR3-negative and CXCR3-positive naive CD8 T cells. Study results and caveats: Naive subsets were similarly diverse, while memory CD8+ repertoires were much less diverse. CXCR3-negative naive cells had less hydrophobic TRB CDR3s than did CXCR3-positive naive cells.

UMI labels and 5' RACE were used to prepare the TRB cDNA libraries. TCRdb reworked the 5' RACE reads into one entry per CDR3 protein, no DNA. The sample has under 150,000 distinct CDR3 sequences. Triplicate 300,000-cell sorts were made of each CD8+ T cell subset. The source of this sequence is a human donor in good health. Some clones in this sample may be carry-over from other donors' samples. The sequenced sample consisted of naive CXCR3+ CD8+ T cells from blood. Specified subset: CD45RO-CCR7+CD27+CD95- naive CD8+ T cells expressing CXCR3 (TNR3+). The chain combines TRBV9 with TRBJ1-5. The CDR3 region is CASSVEGDSNQPQHF.